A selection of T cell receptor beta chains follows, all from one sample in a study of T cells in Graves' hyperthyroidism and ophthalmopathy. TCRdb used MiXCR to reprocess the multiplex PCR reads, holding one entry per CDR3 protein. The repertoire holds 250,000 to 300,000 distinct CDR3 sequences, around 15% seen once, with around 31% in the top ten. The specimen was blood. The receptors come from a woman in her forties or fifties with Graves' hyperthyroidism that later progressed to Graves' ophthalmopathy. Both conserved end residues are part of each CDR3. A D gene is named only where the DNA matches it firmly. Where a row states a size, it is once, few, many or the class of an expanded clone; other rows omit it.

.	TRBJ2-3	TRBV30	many	CAWTRLADTQYF	TGTGCCTGGACCCGACTTGCAGATACGCAGTATTTT
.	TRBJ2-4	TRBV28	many	CASSLTVQTGAKNIQYF	TGTGCCAGCAGTTTAACAGTCCAAACAGGGGCCAAAAACATTCAGTACTTC
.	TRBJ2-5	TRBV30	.	CAWSPRRAWGVRETQYF	TGTGCCTGGAGTCCCAGACGAGCCTGGGGGGTCAGGGAGACCCAGTACTTC
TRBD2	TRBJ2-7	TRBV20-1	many	CSASLAGYEQYF	TGCAGTGCTAGTCTAGCGGGATACGAGCAGTACTTC
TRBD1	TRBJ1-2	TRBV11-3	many	CASSLVRLPTKIRDRLPNDYGYTF	TGTGCCAGCAGCTTAGTTCGGCTTCCCACTAAGATTAGGGACAGGCTGCCGAATGACTATGGCTACACCTTC
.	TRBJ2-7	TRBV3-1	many	CASSASGHFYEQYF	TGTGCCAGCAGTGCTTCGGGACACTTCTACGAGCAGTACTTC
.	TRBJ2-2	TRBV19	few	CASSRGAGALRTGELFF	TGTGCCAGTAGTCGTGGGGCAGGGGCGCTTAGGACCGGGGAGCTGTTTTTT
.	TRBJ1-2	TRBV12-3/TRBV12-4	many	CASSPRRGSYGYTF	TGTGCCAGCAGCCCTCGCCGAGGGAGCTATGGCTACACCTTC
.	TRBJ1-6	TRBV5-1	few	CASSFRGLSSYNSPLHF	TGCGCCAGCAGCTTCAGGGGCCTGAGCTCCTATAATTCACCCCTCCACTTT
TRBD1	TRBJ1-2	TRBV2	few	CASRGGAGGDVYTF	TGTGCCAGCAGAGGGGGGGCAGGGGGGGACGTCTACACCTTC
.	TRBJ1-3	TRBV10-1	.	CASSESSNPGNTIYF	TGCGCCAGCAGTGAGTCGAGTAACCCTGGAAACACCATATATTTT
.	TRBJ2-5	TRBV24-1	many	CATSDSRRFSQETQYF	TGTGCCACCAGTGATTCGAGGAGGTTTTCCCAAGAGACCCAGTACTTC
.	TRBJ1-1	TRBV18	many	CASSPWGGDLNTEAFF	TGTGCCAGCTCACCCTGGGGAGGAGATCTGAACACTGAAGCTTTCTTT
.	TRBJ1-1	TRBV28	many	CASTLRGYEAFF	TGTGCCAGTACCTTAAGGGGATATGAAGCTTTCTTT
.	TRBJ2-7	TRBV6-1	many	CASTPGGPTYEQYF	TGTGCCAGCACCCCTGGAGGGCCGACCTACGAGCAGTACTTC
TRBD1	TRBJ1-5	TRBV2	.	CASSQGAQQPQHF	TGTGCCAGCAGTCAGGGGGCGCAGCAGCCCCAGCATTTT
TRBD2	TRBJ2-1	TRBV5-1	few	CASSPYPSGRVNEQFF	TGCGCCAGCAGCCCCTACCCCAGCGGGAGGGTCAATGAGCAGTTCTTC
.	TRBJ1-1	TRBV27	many	CASSFRGMNTEAFF	TGTGCCAGCAGTTTTAGGGGCATGAACACTGAAGCTTTCTTT
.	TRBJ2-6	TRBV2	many	CASTIGGNSGANVLTF	TGTGCCAGCACCATTGGGGGGAATTCTGGGGCCAACGTCCTGACTTTC
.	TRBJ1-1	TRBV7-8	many	CASSARALTTEAFF	TGTGCCAGCAGCGCCCGGGCCTTAACCACTGAAGCTTTCTTT
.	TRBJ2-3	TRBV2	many	CASSDSWSTDTQYF	TGTGCCAGCAGTGATTCCTGGAGCACAGATACGCAGTATTTT
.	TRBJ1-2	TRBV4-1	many	CASSPDTNYGYTF	TGCGCCAGCAGCCCCGACACTAACTATGGCTACACCTTC
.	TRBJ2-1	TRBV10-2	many	CASSEWRETSYNEQFF	TGCGCCAGCAGTGAGTGGCGGGAAACCTCCTACAATGAGCAGTTCTTC
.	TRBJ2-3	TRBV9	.	CASSVDRQALWDTQYF	TGTGCCAGCAGCGTAGACCGACAGGCCCTCTGGGATACGCAGTATTTT
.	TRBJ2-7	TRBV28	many	CASSLRTDYEQYF	TGTGCCAGCAGTTTACGGACAGACTACGAGCAGTACTTC
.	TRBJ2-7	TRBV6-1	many	CASSPPTGTYEQYF	TGTGCCAGCAGCCCTCCGACGGGGACCTACGAGCAGTACTTC
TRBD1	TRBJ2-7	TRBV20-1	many	CSATRGQLSYEQYF	TGCAGTGCGACGAGGGGGCAACTTTCCTACGAGCAGTACTTC
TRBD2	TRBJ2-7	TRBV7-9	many	CASSTYLAVSSYEQYF	TGTGCCAGCAGCACATACCTAGCGGTGAGCTCCTACGAGCAGTACTTC
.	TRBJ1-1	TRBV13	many	CASSLGSGMNTEAFF	TGTGCCAGCAGCTTAGGTTCAGGGATGAACACTGAAGCTTTCTTT
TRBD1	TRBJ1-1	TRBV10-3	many	CAISAVGQFTEAFF	TGTGCCATCAGCGCCGTGGGACAGTTCACTGAAGCTTTCTTT
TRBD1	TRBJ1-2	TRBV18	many	CASSPTLGQADANYGYTF	TGTGCCAGCTCTCCGACTTTGGGACAGGCTGACGCTAACTATGGCTACACCTTC
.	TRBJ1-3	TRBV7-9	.	CASSARPGNTIYF	TGTGCCAGCAGTGCGCGGCCTGGAAACACCATATATTTT
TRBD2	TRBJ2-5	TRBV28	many	CASSSFAGTRDQETQYF	TGTGCCAGCAGTTCCTTTGCCGGGACTAGGGACCAAGAGACCCAGTACTTC
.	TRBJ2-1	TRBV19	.	CATSTGTQNEQFF	TGTGCCACCTCGACCGGGACCCAGAATGAGCAGTTCTTC
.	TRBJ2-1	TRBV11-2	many	CASSSGWAALNNEQFF	TGTGCCAGCAGCTCCGGCTGGGCGGCGTTAAACAATGAGCAGTTCTTC
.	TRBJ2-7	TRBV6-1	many	CASSTTTTRSYEQYF	TGTGCCAGCAGTACGACTACCACACGATCCTACGAGCAGTACTTC
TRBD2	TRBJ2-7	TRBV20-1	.	CSARFLAGASSYEQYF	TGCAGTGCTAGATTTCTAGCGGGCGCGAGCTCCTACGAGCAGTACTTC
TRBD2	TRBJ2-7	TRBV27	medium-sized	CASSSGLAGGLAEQYF	TGTGCCAGCAGTTCCGGACTAGCGGGGGGTTTGGCCGAGCAGTACTTC
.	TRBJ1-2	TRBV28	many	CASSSEVWGYTF	TGTGCCAGCAGTTCCGAGGTTTGGGGCTACACCTTC
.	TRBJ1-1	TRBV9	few	CASSVGGATNTEAFF	TGTGCCAGCAGCGTAGGAGGGGCCACGAACACTGAAGCTTTCTTT
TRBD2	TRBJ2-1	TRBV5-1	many	CASTLLGGESYNEQFF	TGCGCCAGCACCCTCCTGGGGGGGGAGAGCTACAATGAGCAGTTCTTC
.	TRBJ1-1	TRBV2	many	CASSESPAAYMNTEAFF	TGTGCCAGCAGTGAATCCCCAGCGGCCTACATGAACACTGAAGCTTTCTTT
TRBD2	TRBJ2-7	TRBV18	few	CASSPDPWRDPGGEQYF	TGTGCCAGCTCACCCGACCCTTGGAGGGACCCGGGGGGAGAGCAGTACTTC
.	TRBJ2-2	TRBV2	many	CARRLGSANTGELFF	TGTGCCAGGCGACTGGGGAGTGCGAACACCGGGGAGCTGTTTTTT
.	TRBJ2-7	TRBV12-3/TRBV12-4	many	CASSLELYEQYF	TGTGCCAGCAGTTTAGAGCTCTACGAGCAGTACTTC
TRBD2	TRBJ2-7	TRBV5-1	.	CASSSGTSATYEQYF	TGCGCCAGCAGCTCGGGGACTAGCGCGACCTACGAGCAGTACTTC
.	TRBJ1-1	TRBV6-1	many	CASLQGRMNTEAFF	TGTGCCAGCTTACAGGGACGGATGAACACTGAAGCTTTCTTT
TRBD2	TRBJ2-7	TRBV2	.	CASCRTSGTISSYEQYF	TGTGCCAGCTGTCGGACTAGCGGGACGATCAGCTCCTACGAGCAGTACTTC